This T cell receptor (beta chain) was recorded in a study of T cell responses to AZD1222 COVID-19 vaccine. To note about this clone: The target antigen is unknown.

The junction had 19 bases not matched to a gene; V was cut back by 9 bases and J by 5 bases. CDR3 length: 17 residues. Germline lookup yields CDR1 MNHEY and CDR2 SMNVEV (reference sequence). Repertoires were generated with immunoSEQ multiplex PCR, while TCRdb's copy carries only in-frame clones and drops some. The repertoire has about 150,000 clones, around nine tenths of them found once; the top ten carry 2.8%. General observations from the study: Variant regions that are unmutated are reportedly the target of nearly half of spike-specific TCRs. A rise in Spike-specific TCR breadth and depth followed two AZD1222 doses. Seropositive status at baseline applied to only 6 or 7 AZD1222 recipients. Clonal diversity was possibly underestimated, and the donors were mostly white British, with more females.

This clonotype originated in an adult in good health. The sample was peripheral blood, taken on day 0 of MenACWY control vaccination. V and J are TRBV27 and TRBJ1-5; 7 positions match TRBD1. CDR3 residues: CARPRDSDLTIDQPQHF. The CDR3 DNA reads as TGTGCCAGACCTCGGGACAGCGACCTAACAATTGATCAGCCCCAGCATTTT.